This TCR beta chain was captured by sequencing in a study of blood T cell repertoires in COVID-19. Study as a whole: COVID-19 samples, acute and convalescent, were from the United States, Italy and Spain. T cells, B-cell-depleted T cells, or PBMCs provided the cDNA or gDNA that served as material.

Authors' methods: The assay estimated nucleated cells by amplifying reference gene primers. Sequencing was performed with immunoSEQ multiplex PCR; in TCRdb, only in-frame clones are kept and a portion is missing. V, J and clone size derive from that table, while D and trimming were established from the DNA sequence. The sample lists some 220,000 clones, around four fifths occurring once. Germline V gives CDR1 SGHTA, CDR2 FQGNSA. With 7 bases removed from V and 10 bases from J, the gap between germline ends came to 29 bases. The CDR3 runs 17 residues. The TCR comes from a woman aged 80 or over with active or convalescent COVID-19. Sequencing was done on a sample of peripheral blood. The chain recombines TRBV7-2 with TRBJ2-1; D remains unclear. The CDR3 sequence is CASTESGAFHTYIEQFF. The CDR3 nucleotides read TGTGCCAGCACTGAAAGTGGAGCGTTTCATACCTACATCGAGCAGTTCTTC.